Following are 15 T cell receptor beta chains from one sample sequenced in a study of T-cell memory formation after mild COVID-19. TCRdb re-derived calls from the 5' RACE reads in MiXCR, one entry per CDR3 protein. The data hold 250,000 to 350,000 distinct CDR3 sequences, with roughly 15% observed a single time. Sequencing was carried out using PBMCs or a T cell subset sorted from them (not recorded which). These receptors were collected from a man younger than 35 who had mild COVID-19 (a few samples of this study predate the infection). Cell type and time point are not known.

This clonotype has only a few counts. The J gene is TRBJ2-3, the V gene TRBV4-2, with TRBD2 matching over 7 bases. CDR3 size: 15 residues. The germline CDR1 and CDR2 sequences are LGHNA and YNFKEQ. V dropped 1 base and J dropped 3; count of bases not matched to a gene: 4. The CDR3 sequence: CASSQGPAGTDTQYF. The CDR3 nucleotides read TGTGCCAGCAGCCAAGGACCAGCGGGGACAGATACGCAGTATTTT.

This chain uses TRBV4-2 with TRBJ1-4, with D maybe TRBD1 (5 bases). Germline V gene lookup returns CDR1 LGHNA and CDR2 YNFKEQ. The CDR3 totals 16 residues. The V gene lost 5 bases and the J gene lost 0 bases, with 13 bases spanning the gap. CDR3: CASSNRDEATNEKLFF. Here the CDR3 DNA reads TGTGCCAGCAGCAACCGGGACGAAGCAACTAATGAAAAACTGTTTTTT.

This clonotype was seen ten or more times. The rearrangement uses TRBV6-5 and TRBJ2-3, with 9 bases that match TRBD2. The CDR3 is 15 residues long. Germline CDR1 and CDR2: MNHEY and SVGAGI. J was trimmed by 4 bases and V by 8 bases; bases with no gene match: 10. The CDR3, as DNA: TGTGCCAGCTCAAGGCGGGGGGGGATCCCAGATACGCAGTATTTT. Its protein product is CASSRRGGIPDTQYF.

This clonotype was detected a few times. V is TRBV7-2 and J is TRBJ2-3, with D possibly TRBD2 on 6 matching bases. Between the trimmed V and J ends, which lost 3 bases and 11 bases, there was a span of 15 bases. The CDR3 loop spans 13 amino acids. Germline loops: CDR1 SGHTA, CDR2 FQGNSA. The CDR3 DNA reads as TGTGCCAGCAGCTTTAATTTCGGCGGGGAGCAGTATTTT. Protein product: CASSFNFGGEQYF.

This chain uses TRBV6-5 with TRBJ2-1, with D possibly being TRBD2 (6 bases). V lost 2 bases and J lost 8, with 13 bases in between. CDR3 size: 14 residues. The germline V gene has CDR1 MNHEY and CDR2 SVGAGI. CDR3: CASSYLGGNDEQFF. The CDR3 DNA sequence: TGTGCCAGCAGTTACCTGGGGGGAAACGATGAGCAGTTCTTC.

This chain connects TRBV7-8 to TRBJ2-3; D possibly matches TRBD1 or TRBD2 (6 bases each). Deletions cut 5 bases from V and 6 bases from J, with 15 bases between. The CDR3 length is 14 residues. Germline V gene sequence: CDR1 SGHVS, CDR2 FQNEAQ. CDR3: CASSRSVGGDTQYF. The CDR3 nucleotides read TGTGCCAGCAGCCGCTCGGTGGGGGGCGATACGCAGTATTTT.

The gene calls are TRBV9 and TRBJ2-5; D ambiguous. The V gene's germline CDR1 is SGDLS and CDR2 YYNGEE. The CDR3 is 16 amino acids. Between the trimmed V and J ends, which lost 0 bases and 5 bases, there was a span of 17 bases. This CDR3 reads CASSVGGGVLPETQYF. The CDR3 coding sequence is TGTGCCAGCAGCGTAGGTGGCGGAGTCCTCCCTGAGACCCAGTACTTC.

The chain joins TRBV7-3 to TRBJ1-6; 10 nucleotides align to TRBD1. The V and J ends lost 5 bases and 8 bases, in that order; junction bases with no gene match: 6. This CDR3 has 15 amino acids. Per germline, CDR1 SGHTA and CDR2 FQGTGA. DNA of the CDR3: TGTGCCAGCAGCACCCGTGGGACAGGGGATTCACCCCTCCACTTT. This codes for CASSTRGTGDSPLHF. Filled out from reference TRBV7-3 and TRBJ1-6, the complete variable domain reads GAGVSQTPSNKVTEKGKYVELRCDPISGHTALYWYRQSLGQGPEFLIYFQGTGAADDSGLPNDRFFAVRPEGSVSTLKIQRTERGDSAVYLCASSTRGTGDSPLHFGNGTRLTVT.

The chain has TRBV3-1 and TRBJ1-6; 10 bases line up with TRBD1. The V segment lost 3 bases and the J segment 8 bases; nucleotides outside the gene matches: 10. The length of the CDR3 is 17 residues. CDR1 and CDR2 (germline): LGHDT, YNNKEL (reference sequence). CDR3 protein: CASSHIITGTGDSPLHF. CDR3 coding DNA: TGTGCCAGCAGCCACATCATTACCGGGACAGGGGATTCACCCCTCCACTTT.

The chain links TRBV7-9 to TRBJ2-2; possibly TRBD2 for D (6 bases). The CDR3 is 16 amino acids. The ends were cut back, 5 bases at V and 6 bases at J, with 19 bases in the middle. In germline, CDR1 is SEHNR, CDR2 FQNEAQ (reference sequence). CDR3 loop: CASSVDWGVTAGELFF. DNA of the CDR3: TGTGCCAGCAGCGTCGACTGGGGGGTAACTGCCGGGGAGCTGTTTTTT.

The chain couples TRBV6-5 to TRBJ2-5, with TRBD1 identical over 8 bases. Germline-derived CDR1 and CDR2 are MNHEY and SVGAGI. The length of the CDR3 is 14 residues. The V and J ends lost 6 bases and 5 bases, in that order; junction bases with no gene match: 8. The CDR3 nucleotides are TGTGCCAGCAGCCTAAGCAGGGGGCGGGAGACCCAGTACTTC. Translating it yields CASSLSRGRETQYF.

The chain has TRBV25-1 and TRBJ2-3; TRBD1 aligns across 7 bases. V dropped 4 bases and J dropped 0; count of bases not matched to a gene: 13. This CDR3 region has 18 residues. Germline lookup yields CDR1 MGHDK and CDR2 SYGVNS. The CDR3 reads CASSGTPKTGTSTDTQYF. Written as DNA, the CDR3 is TGTGCCAGCAGTGGGACCCCTAAGACAGGGACAAGCACAGATACGCAGTATTTT.

This clonotype was detected only a few times. This rearrangement joins TRBV6-2 or TRBV6-3 to TRBJ1-4; D unclear. This CDR3 contains 13 residues. V was pared by 8 bases and J by 4 bases, with 11 bases between. Germline assignment: CDR1 MNHEY and CDR2 SVGEGT. The CDR3: CASYGNFNEKLFF. The CDR3 bases are TGTGCCAGCTACGGGAACTTTAATGAAAAACTGTTTTTT.

This clonotype showed up many times. The CDR3 sequence: CSATGLAGSEQFF. In DNA, the CDR3 is TGCAGTGCCACAGGACTAGCGGGTAGTGAGCAGTTCTTC. The V gene is TRBV20-1, the J gene TRBJ2-1, with 11 nucleotides matching TRBD2. Germline-derived CDR1 and CDR2 are DFQATT and SNEGSKA (reference sequence). Trimming took 6 bases from V and 9 from J; bases not matched to a gene: 7. This CDR3 contains 13 residues.

The rearrangement uses TRBV30 and TRBJ2-2; 8 nucleotides align to TRBD1. CDR1 and CDR2 (germline): GTSNPN, SVGIG (reference sequence). This CDR3 has 16 amino acids. The ends lost 0 bases at V and 2 bases at J; junction bases unmatched: 5. The CDR3 protein is CAWSVIGQGNTGELFF. CDR3 bases: TGTGCCTGGAGTGTAATTGGACAGGGCAACACCGGGGAGCTGTTTTTT.